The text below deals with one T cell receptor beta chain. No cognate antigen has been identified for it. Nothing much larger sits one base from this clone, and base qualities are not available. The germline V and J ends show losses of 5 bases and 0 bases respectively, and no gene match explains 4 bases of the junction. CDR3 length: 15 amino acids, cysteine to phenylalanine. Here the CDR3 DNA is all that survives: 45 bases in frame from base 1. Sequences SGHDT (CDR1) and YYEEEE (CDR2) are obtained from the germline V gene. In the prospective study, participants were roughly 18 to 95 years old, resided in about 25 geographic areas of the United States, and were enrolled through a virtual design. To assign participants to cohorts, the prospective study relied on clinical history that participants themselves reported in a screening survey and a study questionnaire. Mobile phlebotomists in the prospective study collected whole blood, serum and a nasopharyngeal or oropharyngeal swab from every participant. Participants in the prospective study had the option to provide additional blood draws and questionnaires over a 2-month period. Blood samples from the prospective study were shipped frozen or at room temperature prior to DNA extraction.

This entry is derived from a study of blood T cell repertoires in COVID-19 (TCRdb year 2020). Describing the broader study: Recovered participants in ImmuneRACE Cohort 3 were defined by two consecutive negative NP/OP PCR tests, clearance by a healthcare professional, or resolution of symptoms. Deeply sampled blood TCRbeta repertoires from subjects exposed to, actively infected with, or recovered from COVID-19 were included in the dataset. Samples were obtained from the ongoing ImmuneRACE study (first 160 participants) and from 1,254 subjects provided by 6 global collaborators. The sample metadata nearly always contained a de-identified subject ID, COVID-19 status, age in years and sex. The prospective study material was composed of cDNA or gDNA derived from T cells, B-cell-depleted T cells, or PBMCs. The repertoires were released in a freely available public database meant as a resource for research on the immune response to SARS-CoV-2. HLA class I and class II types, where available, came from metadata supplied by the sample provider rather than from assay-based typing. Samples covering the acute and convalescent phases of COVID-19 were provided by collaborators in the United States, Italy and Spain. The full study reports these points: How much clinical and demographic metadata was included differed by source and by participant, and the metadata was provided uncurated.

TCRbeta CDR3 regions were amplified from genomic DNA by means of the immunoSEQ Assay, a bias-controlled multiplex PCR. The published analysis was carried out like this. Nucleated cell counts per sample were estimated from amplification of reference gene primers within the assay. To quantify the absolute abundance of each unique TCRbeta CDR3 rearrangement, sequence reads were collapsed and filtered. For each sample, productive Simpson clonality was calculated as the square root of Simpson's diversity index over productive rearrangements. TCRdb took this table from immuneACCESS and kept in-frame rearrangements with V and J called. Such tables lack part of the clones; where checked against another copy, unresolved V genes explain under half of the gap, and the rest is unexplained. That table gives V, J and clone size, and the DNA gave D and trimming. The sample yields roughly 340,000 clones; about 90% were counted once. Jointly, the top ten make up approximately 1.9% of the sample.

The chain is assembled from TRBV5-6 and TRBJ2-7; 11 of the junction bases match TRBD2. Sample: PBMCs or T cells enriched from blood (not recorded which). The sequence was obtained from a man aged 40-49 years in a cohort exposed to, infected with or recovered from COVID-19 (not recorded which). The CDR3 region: CASRKTSGSSYEQYF. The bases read TGTGCCAGCAGGAAAACTAGCGGGAGCTCCTACGAGCAGTACTTC.